A single sample is the source of the 17 T cell receptor beta chains below, sequenced in a study of blood T cell repertoires in COVID-19. Assay used: immunoSEQ multiplex PCR; TCRdb lists only in-frame clones, some missing. Of 250,000 to 300,000 clones detected, approximately 86% appear once; the ten largest clones hold almost 2%. The sample consisted of peripheral blood. Every receptor here comes from a man aged 25 to 40 with active or convalescent COVID-19.

The gene calls are TRBV5-1 and TRBJ1-5, with D uncertain. The germline V and J ends were trimmed by 2 bases and 1 base, with 10 bases remaining between them. The CDR3 loop spans 15 amino acids. The V gene's germline CDR1 is SGHRS and CDR2 YFSETQ. This CDR3 is CASSFGNGSNQPQHF. In DNA, the CDR3 is TGCGCCAGCAGCTTCGGGAACGGGAGCAATCAGCCCCAGCATTTT.

The V and J genes are TRBV12-5 and TRBJ1-4; no reliable D call. In germline, CDR1 is LGHNT, CDR2 FRNRAP. The V and J ends lost 5 bases and 5 bases respectively, with 9 bases between them. This CDR3 region has 13 residues. CDR3 in DNA: TGTGCTAGTGGTAACCCTAGGAATGAAAAACTGTTTTTT. Translating gives CASGNPRNEKLFF. The full variable domain, its missing parts supplied by reference TRBV12-5 and TRBJ1-4, is DARVTQTPRHKVTEMGQEVTMRCQPILGHNTVFWYRQTMMQGLELLAYFRNRAPLDDSGMPKDRFSAEMPDATLATLKIQPSEPRDSAVYFCASGNPRNEKLFFGSGTQLSVL.

The chain has TRBV6-1 and TRBJ1-6; D is uncertain. CDR1 is MNHNS and CDR2 is SASEGT in the germline V gene. The V gene lost 2 bases and the J gene lost 7 bases, with 6 bases spanning the gap. This CDR3 has 13 residues. The CDR3 reads CASSEWRNSPLHF. In DNA, the CDR3 is TGTGCCAGCAGTGAATGGAGAAATTCACCCCTCCACTTT.

V gene TRBV14 combines with J gene TRBJ2-2; D unclear. This CDR3 region has 14 residues. Trimming removed 8 bases at V and 0 bases at J, with 10 bases between. CDR1 is SGHDN and CDR2 is FVKESK in the germline V gene. CDR3 residues: CASSWQPNTGELFF. The CDR3 DNA sequence: TGTGCCAGCTCTTGGCAACCGAACACCGGGGAGCTGTTTTTT.

The chain couples TRBV20-1 to TRBJ2-3; D gene ambiguous. This CDR3 has 11 residues. Looked up from germline, CDR1 is DFQATT and CDR2 is SNEGSKA (reference sequence). The V gene lost 1 base and the J gene lost 6 bases, with 5 bases spanning the gap. The CDR3 bases are TGCAGTGCTAGAGTTATTGATACGCAGTATTTT. Encoded protein: CSARVIDTQYF.

This rearrangement joins TRBV5-1 to TRBJ2-3; perhaps TRBD1 as D (5 bases). V lost 0 bases and J lost 0, with 11 bases in between. The V gene's germline CDR1 is SGHRS and CDR2 YFSETQ. The length of the CDR3 is 16 residues. The CDR3 bases are TGCGCCAGCAGCTTGGGGTCCCAGGGTAGCACAGATACGCAGTATTTT. It specifies CASSLGSQGSTDTQYF.

The chain employs TRBV5-1 and TRBJ2-5; tentatively, D is TRBD2 (5 bases). The CDR3 is 14 amino acids. Looked up from germline, CDR1 is SGHRS and CDR2 is YFSETQ. V lost 0 bases and J lost 5, with 11 bases in between. CDR3 coding DNA: TGCGCCAGCAGCTTGGCGGGATATCGGGAGACCCAGTACTTC. Encoded protein: CASSLAGYRETQYF. The variable domain in full, with the rest retrieved from reference TRBV5-1 and TRBJ2-5, is KAGVTQTPRYLIKTRGQQVTLSCSPISGHRSVSWYQQTPGQGLQFLFEYFSETQRNKGNFPGRFSGRQFSNSRSEMNVSTLELGDSALYLCASSLAGYRETQYFGPGTRLLVL.

The chain uses TRBV5-1 and TRBJ1-2; possibly TRBD1 for D (6 bases). This CDR3 has 14 residues. Trimming took 3 bases from V and 5 from J, leaving 14 bases between them. CDR1 is SGHRS and CDR2 is YFSETQ in the germline V gene. CDR3 residues: CASSYNDRTYGYTF. Here the CDR3 DNA reads TGCGCCAGCAGCTACAACGACAGGACGTATGGCTACACCTTC. The full variable domain, completed using reference TRBV5-1 and TRBJ1-2, is KAGVTQTPRYLIKTRGQQVTLSCSPISGHRSVSWYQQTPGQGLQFLFEYFSETQRNKGNFPGRFSGRQFSNSRSEMNVSTLELGDSALYLCASSYNDRTYGYTFGSGTRLTVV.

This chain joins TRBV19 and TRBJ1-4; maybe TRBD1 (6 bases). Germline V CDR1 and CDR2: LNHDA, SQIVND (reference sequence). Trimming took off 5 bases at V and 0 bases at J, with 13 bases between the two ends. The CDR3 has 16 amino acids. The CDR3 loop reads CASSGRQVATNEKLFF. DNA for the CDR3: TGTGCCAGTAGTGGAAGACAGGTTGCAACTAATGAAAAACTGTTTTTT.

This chain uses TRBV20-1 with TRBJ2-1; the D gene is possibly TRBD2 (7 bases). The CDR3 covers 15 residues. The V end was cut by 3 bases, the J end by 6 bases, with 18 bases between. The V gene's germline CDR1 is DFQATT and CDR2 SNEGSKA (reference sequence). The CDR3 is CSASHIVRGGNEQFF. The CDR3 nucleotides are TGCAGTGCTAGTCATATCGTGAGGGGGGGCAATGAGCAGTTCTTC.

The rearrangement joins TRBV5-1 to TRBJ1-5, with TRBD1 matching 8 bases. The length of the CDR3 is 16 residues. V was pared by 4 bases and J by 5 bases, with 11 bases of the junction left unmatched. Germline CDR1 is SGHRS and CDR2 is YFSETQ. The CDR3 coding sequence is TGCGCCAGCAGCGAACAGGGGGGAGGGCTTGATCAGCCCCAGCATTTT. Translated, it gives CASSEQGGGLDQPQHF.

A single count supports this clone. V is TRBV7-4 and J is TRBJ1-2; TRBD1 aligns across 8 bases. J gave up 3 bases and V 3 bases, and 6 bases lay outside the gene matches. This CDR3 is 15 amino acids long. Germline values: CDR1 SGHVT, CDR2 SQSDAQ. In nucleotides, the CDR3 is TGTGCCAGCAGCTTCCGACAGGGGAGCTACTATGGCTACACCTTC. It encodes CASSFRQGSYYGYTF.

The CDR3 DNA sequence: TGTGCCATCAACAGGGGCTCCTACAATGAGCAGTTCTTC. Its protein is CAINRGSYNEQFF. The chain combines TRBV12-3 or TRBV12-4 with TRBJ2-1, with 7 bases aligning to TRBD1. CDR3 length: 13 amino acids. The V segment lost 10 bases and the J segment 0 bases; nucleotides outside the gene matches: 3.

The V and J genes are TRBV5-1 and TRBJ1-1; 9 bases fit TRBD1. Per germline, CDR1 SGHRS and CDR2 YFSETQ. This CDR3 has 17 residues. With V trimmed by 3 bases and J by 0 bases, 9 bases remained unmatched. CDR3 nucleotide sequence: TGCGCCAGCAGCTGGACCGGGACAGGGTCACTGAACACTGAAGCTTTCTTT. Its protein product is CASSWTGTGSLNTEAFF.

The V and J genes are TRBV12-3 or TRBV12-4 and TRBJ1-2; 9 nucleotides agree with TRBD1. The CDR3 spans 13 residues. V was pared by 7 bases and J by 6 bases, with 6 bases of the junction left unmatched. The CDR3: CASTVDRGDGYTF. CDR3 DNA: TGTGCCAGCACCGTGGACAGGGGAGATGGCTACACCTTC.

V and J are TRBV27 and TRBJ1-4; 7 positions agree with TRBD1. V shed 7 bases, J shed 7 bases, and the junction held 15 bases outside the gene matches. Germline V lookup: CDR1 MNHEY, CDR2 SMNVEV (reference sequence). CDR3 size: 16 residues. The CDR3 region has the DNA TGTGCCAGCACGATACGACAGGGCAGGCTACGTGAAAAACTGTTTTTT. Translation gives CASTIRQGRLREKLFF.

V gene TRBV7-2 combines with J gene TRBJ1-2, with D unclear. V was pared by 1 base and J by 1 base, with 19 bases between. CDR1 and CDR2 (germline): SGHTA, FQGNSA. This CDR3 spans 18 amino acids. CDR3 in amino acids: CASSLERTTAAGNYGYTF. As DNA, the CDR3 is TGTGCCAGCAGCTTAGAAAGAACCACAGCCGCCGGTAACTATGGCTACACCTTC. Complete variable domain (other parts from reference TRBV7-2 and TRBJ1-2): GAGVSQSPSNKVTEKGKDVELRCDPISGHTALYWYRQSLGQGLEFLIYFQGNSAPDKSGLPSDRFSAERTGGSVSTLTIQRTQQEDSAVYLCASSLERTTAAGNYGYTFGSGTRLTVV.